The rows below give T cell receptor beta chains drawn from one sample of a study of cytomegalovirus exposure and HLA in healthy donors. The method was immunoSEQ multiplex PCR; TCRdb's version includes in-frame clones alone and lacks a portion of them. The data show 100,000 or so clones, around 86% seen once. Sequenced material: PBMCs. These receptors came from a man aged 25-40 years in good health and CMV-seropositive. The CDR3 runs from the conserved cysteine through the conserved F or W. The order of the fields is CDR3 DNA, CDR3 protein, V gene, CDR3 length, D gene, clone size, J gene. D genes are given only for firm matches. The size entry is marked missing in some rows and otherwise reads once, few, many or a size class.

TGCGCCAACAGCCAAGAAGTTCTAGAGGAGGACGGTAGCAATCAGCCCCAGCATTTT CANSQEVLEEDGSNQPQHF TRBV4-3 19 . . TRBJ1-5
TGCGCCAGCAGCTTGGTAAATTTACAGAACACCGGGGAGCTGTTTTTT CASSLVNLQNTGELFF TRBV5-1 16 . few TRBJ2-2
TGTGCCAGCAGACTCGACAGGGCCGGCCAGCCCCAGCATTTT CASRLDRAGQPQHF TRBV6-5 14 TRBD1 . TRBJ1-5
TGTGCCAGCAGCCCAAGGCCGGGAACGGGGGCTGAAGCTTTCTTT CASSPRPGTGAEAFF TRBV7-9 15 . . TRBJ1-1
TGTGCCAGCAGCCTAGCCGGACTAGCGGGGGCCTCGTACTACAATGAGCAGTTCTTC CASSLAGLAGASYYNEQFF TRBV7-2 19 TRBD2 few TRBJ2-1
TGCGCCAGCAGCTTGGGACAGGCCCTGGGCGGCGAGCAGTACTTC CASSLGQALGGEQYF TRBV5-1 15 . . TRBJ2-7
TGTGCCAGCAGTTTTTGGGGGGGAGATGAAAAACTGTTTTTT CASSFWGGDEKLFF TRBV27 14 . . TRBJ1-4
TGTGCCAGCAGCCAGAGGGCAGATCCCTACGAGCAGTACTTC CASSQRADPYEQYF TRBV7-2 14 . once TRBJ2-7
TGTGCCAGCAGCCGCCCGGGGGGGGATGGCTACACCTTC CASSRPGGDGYTF TRBV6-5 13 . . TRBJ1-2
TGTGCCAGCAGCCGTGGAGCTTCGACCAAATATGGCTACACCTTC CASSRGASTKYGYTF TRBV16 15 . once TRBJ1-2
TGTGCCAGCAACGCAGTCGGCAATCAGCCCCAGCATTTT CASNAVGNQPQHF TRBV6-1 13 . . TRBJ1-5